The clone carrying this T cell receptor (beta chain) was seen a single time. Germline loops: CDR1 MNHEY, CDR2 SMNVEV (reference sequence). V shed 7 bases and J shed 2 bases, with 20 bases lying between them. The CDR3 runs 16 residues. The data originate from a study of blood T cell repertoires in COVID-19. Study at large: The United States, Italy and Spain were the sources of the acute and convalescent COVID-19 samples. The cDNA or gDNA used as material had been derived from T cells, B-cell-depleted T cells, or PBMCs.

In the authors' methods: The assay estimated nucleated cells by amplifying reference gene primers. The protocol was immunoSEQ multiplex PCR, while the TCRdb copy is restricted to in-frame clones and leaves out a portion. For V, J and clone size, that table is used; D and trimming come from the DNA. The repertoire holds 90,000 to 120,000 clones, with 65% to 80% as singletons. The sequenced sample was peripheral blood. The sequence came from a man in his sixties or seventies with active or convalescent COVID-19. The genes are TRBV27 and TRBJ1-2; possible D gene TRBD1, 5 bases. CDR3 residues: CASTLKRDLANYGYTF. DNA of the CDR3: TGTGCCAGCACGCTGAAGAGGGACCTAGCGAACTATGGCTACACCTTC.